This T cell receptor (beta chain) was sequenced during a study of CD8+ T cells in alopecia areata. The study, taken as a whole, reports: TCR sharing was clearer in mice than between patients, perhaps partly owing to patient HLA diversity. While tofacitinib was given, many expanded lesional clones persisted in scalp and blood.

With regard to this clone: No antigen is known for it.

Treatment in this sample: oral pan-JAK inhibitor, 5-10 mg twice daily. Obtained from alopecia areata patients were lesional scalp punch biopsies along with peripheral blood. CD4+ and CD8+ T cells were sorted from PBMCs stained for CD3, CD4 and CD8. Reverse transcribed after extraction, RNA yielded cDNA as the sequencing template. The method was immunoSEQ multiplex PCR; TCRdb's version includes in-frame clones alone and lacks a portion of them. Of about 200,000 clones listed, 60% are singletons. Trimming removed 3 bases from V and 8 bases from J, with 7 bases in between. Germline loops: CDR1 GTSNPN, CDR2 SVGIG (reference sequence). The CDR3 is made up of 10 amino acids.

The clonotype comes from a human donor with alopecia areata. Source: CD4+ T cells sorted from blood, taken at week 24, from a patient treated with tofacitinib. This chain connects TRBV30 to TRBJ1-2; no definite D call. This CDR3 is CAWREFGYTF. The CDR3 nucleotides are TGTGCCTGGAGAGAGTTCGGCTACACCTTC.